These 32 T cell receptor beta chains originate from one sample sequenced in a study of CD8+ T cells in alopecia areata. The sequencing template was cDNA reverse transcribed from extracted RNA. Produced via immunoSEQ multiplex PCR; TCRdb's table is partial and in-frame only. The table shows roughly 120,000 clones, with about 61% occurring only once. Specified treatment: oral pan-JAK inhibitor, 5-10 mg twice daily. The specimen was CD8+ T cells sorted from blood, collected at week 4, from a patient treated with tofacitinib. The receptor source for this set is a human donor with alopecia areata.

Concerning this clone itself: The sample contains more than one DNA sequence encoding this CDR3. The rearrangement joins TRBV30 to TRBJ1-1; D is perhaps TRBD1 (5 bases). The ends were cut back, 2 bases at V and 2 bases at J, with 9 bases in the middle. Germline lookup yields CDR1 GTSNPN and CDR2 SVGIG (reference sequence). This CDR3 is built from 13 residues. The CDR3 nucleotides are TGTGCCTGGAGTCAGGGCGCTAACACTGAAGCTTTCTTT. This translates into CAWSQGANTEAFF.

The genes are TRBV15 and TRBJ2-5; 7 nucleotides line up with TRBD1. The CDR3 loop spans 17 amino acids. The V gene's germline CDR1 is LNHNV and CDR2 YYDKDF (reference sequence). V dropped 1 base and J dropped 1; count of bases not matched to a gene: 9. CDR3 region: CATSRAVDRLSQETQYF. For the CDR3, the DNA is TGTGCCACCAGCAGAGCTGTGGACAGGCTAAGCCAAGAGACCCAGTACTTC.

The chain has TRBV29-1 and TRBJ2-7; 7 positions match TRBD1. CDR3 length equals 12 residues. V lost 6 bases to trimming and J lost 4 bases; unmatched junction nucleotides: 6. Germline CDR1 reads SQVTM; CDR2 reads ANQGSEA. The CDR3 DNA follows: TGCAGCGTCAAGACACAGGGGTACGAGCAGTACTTC. Its translation: CSVKTQGYEQYF.

This clone has a handful of counts. V gene TRBV29-1 combines with J gene TRBJ2-1; D perhaps matches TRBD1 (6 bases). The CDR3 has 13 amino acids. Germline V gene sequence: CDR1 SQVTM, CDR2 ANQGSEA. V was trimmed by 4 bases and J by 7 bases, leaving 14 bases between them. The CDR3 loop reads CSVGKQGWNEQFF. Here the CDR3 DNA reads TGCAGCGTTGGGAAACAGGGTTGGAATGAGCAGTTCTTC.

This chain joins TRBV4-1 and TRBJ1-1; 7 bases align to TRBD1. The V gene end was trimmed by 1 base and the J gene end by 0 bases; junction bases not matched to a gene: 2. The CDR3 totals 15 residues. Germline V CDR1 and CDR2: MGHRA, YSYEKL. The DNA for the CDR3 is TGCGCCAGCAGCCAAGCTAGGGGGCTGAACACTGAAGCTTTCTTT. Protein: CASSQARGLNTEAFF.

The chain couples TRBV30 to TRBJ2-5; tentative D call: TRBD2 (6 bases). The CDR3 covers 12 residues. The germline CDR1 and CDR2 sequences are GTSNPN and SVGIG (reference sequence). Between the trimmed V and J ends, which lost 4 bases and 2 bases, there was a span of 8 bases. This CDR3 reads CAWIGRQETQYF. Here the CDR3 DNA reads TGTGCCTGGATAGGGAGGCAAGAGACCCAGTACTTC. The variable domain in full, completed from reference TRBV30 and TRBJ2-5, reads SQTIHQWPATLVQPVGSPLSLECTVEGTSNPNLYWYRQAAGRGLQLLFYSVGIGQISSEVPQNLSASRPQDRQFILSSKKLLLSDSGFYLCAWIGRQETQYFGPGTRLLVL.

The chain has TRBV29-1 and TRBJ1-2; 7 bases match TRBD1. Germline V gene sequence: CDR1 SQVTM, CDR2 ANQGSEA. This CDR3 has 13 amino acids. V shed 6 bases, J shed 6 bases, and the junction held 10 bases outside the gene matches. The CDR3 protein is CSVRGDSRNGYTF. CDR3 bases: TGCAGCGTGAGGGGGGACAGCCGGAATGGCTACACCTTC.

The rearrangement joins TRBV19 to TRBJ2-1; a weak D match, TRBD1 (7 bases). Germline V gives CDR1 LNHDA, CDR2 SQIVND (reference sequence). Trimming took off 3 bases at V and 7 bases at J, with 22 bases between the two ends. This CDR3 has 17 amino acids. The CDR3 region is CASSIVWGKGAGNEQFF. CDR3 DNA: TGTGCCAGTAGTATCGTGTGGGGGAAGGGGGCGGGGAATGAGCAGTTCTTC. The variable domain in full, completed from reference TRBV19 and TRBJ2-1, reads DGGITQSPKYLFRKEGQNVTLSCEQNLNHDAMYWYRQDPGQGLRLIYYSQIVNDFQKGDIAEGYSVSREKKESFPLTVTSAQKNPTAFYLCASSIVWGKGAGNEQFFGPGTRLTVL.

This chain connects TRBV30 to TRBJ2-7, with 8 bases fitting TRBD1. J lost 11 bases, V lost 1 base, and 4 bases had no gene match. Germline V CDR1 and CDR2: GTSNPN, SVGIG (reference sequence). This CDR3 has 11 residues. CDR3 residues: CAWSELGQEYF. DNA for the CDR3: TGTGCCTGGAGTGAGCTGGGACAGGAGTACTTC.

This clone was seen only once. The chain employs TRBV4-3 and TRBJ1-1; perhaps TRBD1 as D (5 bases). Germline assignment: CDR1 LGHNA and CDR2 YSLEER. The CDR3 spans 21 residues. Trimming removed 0 bases from V and 0 bases from J, with 26 bases in between. As DNA, the CDR3 is TGCGCCAGCAGCCAAGATTTGACGGGGCGAGGGCAGACTTACATGAACACTGAAGCTTTCTTT. It translates to CASSQDLTGRGQTYMNTEAFF.

The genes are TRBV27 and TRBJ2-2, with TRBD2 matching over 9 bases. Germline-derived CDR1 and CDR2 are MNHEY and SMNVEV (reference sequence). The CDR3 consists of 16 residues. Losses at the gene ends were 4 bases for V and 1 base for J; bases not matched to a gene: 4. The CDR3 here is CASSSTSGMNTGELFF. The CDR3 DNA sequence: TGTGCCAGCAGTTCGACTAGCGGTATGAACACCGGGGAGCTGTTTTTT.

The chain combines TRBV30 with TRBJ1-1; D unresolved. The CDR3 spans 13 residues. CDR1 and CDR2 from the germline V gene are GTSNPN and SVGIG (reference sequence). Deletions cut 2 bases from V and 0 bases from J, with 7 bases between. The CDR3, as DNA: TGTGCCTGGAGTCTGGGGATGAACACTGAAGCTTTCTTT. It is translated as CAWSLGMNTEAFF.

This clone showed up just a few times. V usage is TRBV13 and J usage is TRBJ2-7; TRBD2 aligns across 14 bases. The germline V gene encodes CDR1 PRHDT and CDR2 FYEKMQ (reference sequence). The CDR3 spans 16 residues. Trimming at V came to 5 bases and at J to 2 bases, leaving 5 bases not matched to a gene. The CDR3 is CASSKRTSGGPYEQYF. CDR3 nucleotide sequence: TGTGCCAGCAGCAAACGGACTAGCGGGGGGCCCTACGAGCAGTACTTC.

The chain recombines TRBV10-3 with TRBJ2-1; D is possibly TRBD1 (6 bases). The germline V gene has CDR1 ENHRY and CDR2 SYGVKD. The CDR3 is made up of 17 amino acids. The ends were cut back, 0 bases at V and 8 bases at J, with 20 bases in the middle. The CDR3 reads CAISESIADSYGDEQFF. The CDR3 DNA sequence: TGTGCCATCAGTGAGTCCATTGCGGACAGTTATGGGGATGAGCAGTTCTTC.

Written as DNA, the CDR3 is TGTGCCAGCAGCATCTCTGCGGGGGGACAATACAATGAGCAGTTCTTC. Its protein is CASSISAGGQYNEQFF. The rearrangement joins TRBV11-1 to TRBJ2-1; the match to TRBD2 covers 8 bases. Germline V gives CDR1 SGHAT, CDR2 FQDESV (reference sequence). V dropped 5 bases and J dropped 4; count of bases not matched to a gene: 10. The CDR3 contains 16 residues.

V gene TRBV19 combines with J gene TRBJ1-5; D is unresolved. V dropped 3 bases and J dropped 6 bases, with 15 bases sitting between them. CDR1 and CDR2 (germline): LNHDA, SQIVND (reference sequence). The CDR3 is made up of 15 amino acids. CDR3 sequence reads: CASSIGEVRGQPQHF. The CDR3 coding sequence is TGTGCCAGTAGTATCGGGGAAGTCCGGGGTCAGCCCCAGCATTTT.

The rearrangement links TRBV7-9 to TRBJ1-4; D gene ambiguous. The germline V gene has CDR1 SEHNR and CDR2 FQNEAQ (reference sequence). V dropped 7 bases and J dropped 4 bases, with 10 bases sitting between them. The CDR3 covers 13 residues. The CDR3 coding sequence is TGTGCCAGCAAGGGTGAATTTAATGAAAAACTGTTTTTT. Protein sequence: CASKGEFNEKLFF.

J is TRBJ2-1 and V is TRBV29-1; tentative D call: TRBD1 (5 bases). The CDR3 runs 15 residues. V lost 2 bases and J lost 2, with 13 bases in between. CDR1 is SQVTM, CDR2 ANQGSEA, per germline. The CDR3 here is CSVEWAGSTYNEQFF. Written as DNA, the CDR3 is TGCAGCGTTGAATGGGCAGGGTCTACCTACAATGAGCAGTTCTTC.

The genes are TRBV15 and TRBJ1-5; D might be TRBD1 (5 bases). The CDR3 is 13 residues long. Germline V gene data show CDR1 as LNHNV and CDR2 as YYDKDF (reference sequence). Trimming took off 0 bases at V and 5 bases at J, with 5 bases between the two ends. CDR3 protein: CATSREGDQPQHF. CDR3 bases: TGTGCCACCAGCAGAGAAGGGGATCAGCCCCAGCATTTT.

The CDR3 nucleotides read TGTGCCTGGAGCGTCACTGTAGATACGCAGTATTTT. As protein: CAWSVTVDTQYF. This chain connects TRBV30 to TRBJ2-3, with D unclear. The CDR3 consists of 12 residues. Looked up from germline, CDR1 is GTSNPN and CDR2 is SVGIG (reference sequence). Trimming pared 3 bases from V and 5 bases from J, leaving 9 bases between.

This clone has more than one count but fewer than ten. The chain carries TRBV29-1 and TRBJ1-2; 8 positions agree with TRBD1. J lost 4 bases, V lost 1 base, and 8 bases had no gene match. The CDR3 sequence is 15 residues long. Germline CDR1 reads SQVTM; CDR2 reads ANQGSEA. CDR3 sequence (DNA): TGCAGCGTTGAAGTTACAGGGGGTTCGAGCTATGGCTACACCTTC. Translation gives CSVEVTGGSSYGYTF.

The chain couples TRBV5-6 to TRBJ1-3; no clear D. Germline V CDR1 and CDR2: SGHDT, YYEEEE. V was clipped by 2 bases and J by 2 bases, with 8 bases between them. The CDR3 is 14 amino acids. The CDR3: CASSFDATGNTIYF. The CDR3 DNA sequence: TGTGCCAGCAGCTTCGACGCGACTGGAAACACCATATATTTT. The full variable domain, completed using reference TRBV5-6 and TRBJ1-3, is DAGVTQSPTHLIKTRGQQVTLRCSPKSGHDTVSWYQQALGQGPQFIFQYYEEEERQRGNFPDRFSGHQFPNYSSELNVNALLLGDSALYLCASSFDATGNTIYFGEGSWLTVV.

The CDR3 DNA reads as TGCAGCGTTGAGGGCCAAGGGGGGGCGACTGAAGCTTTCTTT. The encoded protein is CSVEGQGGATEAFF. The rearrangement uses TRBV29-1 and TRBJ1-1; TRBD1 is a possible D gene (6 bases). Germline V gene lookup returns CDR1 SQVTM and CDR2 ANQGSEA. V lost 3 bases and J lost 5, with 16 bases in between. This CDR3 contains 14 residues.

The chain is built from TRBV23-1 and TRBJ1-3; unclear D gene. TRBV23-1 has ORF status, its function being uncertain. The ends were cut back, 7 bases at V and 4 bases at J, with 17 bases in the middle. This CDR3 region has 15 residues. CDR3 nucleotide sequence: TGCGCCAGCACCCTGCCGGGAGCGGCAGGAAACACCATATATTTT. Translated: CASTLPGAAGNTIYF.

The chain links TRBV7-9 to TRBJ1-6; TRBD1 agrees at 7 bases. The CDR3 covers 16 residues. Germline V lookup: CDR1 SEHNR, CDR2 FQNEAQ (reference sequence). With 5 bases clipped from V and 6 bases from J, the junction kept 10 bases outside the gene matches. The CDR3 bases are TGTGCCAGCAGCGTCCGACCGGGACAGCCTAATTCACCCCTCCACTTT. This gives the protein CASSVRPGQPNSPLHF.

This clone was found a few times. The chain carries TRBV25-1 and TRBJ1-1, with D uncertain. The CDR3 contains 12 residues. With 10 bases removed from V and 7 bases from J, the gap between germline ends came to 16 bases. Germline V lookup: CDR1 MGHDK, CDR2 SYGVNS. CDR3 sequence reads: CATRDTGLEAFF. Written as DNA, the CDR3 is TGTGCCACCAGAGATACCGGGCTTGAAGCTTTCTTT.

The chain is built from TRBV30 and TRBJ2-7; no reliable D call. The CDR3 is 12 amino acids. V lost 4 bases and J lost 2, with 9 bases in between. Germline V gives CDR1 GTSNPN, CDR2 SVGIG (reference sequence). CDR3 coding DNA: TGTGCCTGGAATCAGGCGGCCTACGAGCAGTACTTC. Translated, it gives CAWNQAAYEQYF. The whole variable domain, remainder taken from reference TRBV30 and TRBJ2-7, is SQTIHQWPATLVQPVGSPLSLECTVEGTSNPNLYWYRQAAGRGLQLLFYSVGIGQISSEVPQNLSASRPQDRQFILSSKKLLLSDSGFYLCAWNQAAYEQYFGPGTRLTVT.

The V call is TRBV29-1, the J call TRBJ1-1; D is ambiguous. Germline-derived CDR1 and CDR2 are SQVTM and ANQGSEA. Trimming took off 5 bases at V and 2 bases at J, with 3 bases between the two ends. The CDR3 is made up of 10 amino acids. DNA for the CDR3: TGCAGCGTTTTTAACACTGAAGCTTTCTTT. Translated: CSVFNTEAFF.

This chain connects TRBV4-1 to TRBJ2-7; D uncertain. The CDR3 extends over 13 amino acids. V was trimmed by 0 bases and J by 2 bases, leaving 5 bases between them. Germline V gives CDR1 MGHRA, CDR2 YSYEKL. This chain's CDR3 is CASSQDGPYEQYF. The CDR3 DNA is TGCGCCAGCAGCCAAGATGGGCCCTACGAGCAGTACTTC.

This chain uses TRBV7-9 with TRBJ2-3; D is uncertain. The length of the CDR3 is 13 residues. The V and J ends lost 5 bases and 2 bases respectively, with 8 bases between them. CDR1 SEHNR and CDR2 FQNEAQ come from the germline V gene (reference sequence). CDR3 residues: CASSPPHTDTQYF. CDR3 nucleotide sequence: TGTGCCAGCAGCCCCCCCCACACAGATACGCAGTATTTT.

The chain employs TRBV28 and TRBJ2-5; tentative D call: TRBD2 (6 bases). The CDR3 extends over 15 amino acids. Germline V gives CDR1 MDHEN, CDR2 SYDVKM. The V end lost 2 bases, the J end lost 3 bases, and 13 bases lay between the germline ends. Here the CDR3 reads CASSLVEGGEETQYF. The CDR3 bases are TGTGCCAGCAGTTTAGTGGAGGGTGGGGAAGAGACCCAGTACTTC.

This clone was seen a single time. This chain joins TRBV4-2 and TRBJ2-1, with D tentatively TRBD1 (8 bases). From germline, CDR1 is LGHNA and CDR2 YNFKEQ. The CDR3 runs to 15 residues. The V end lost 4 bases, the J end lost 7 bases, and 17 bases lay between the germline ends. The CDR3 DNA sequence: TGTGCCAGCAGCCTTGGACAGGGAGGGCCGAATGAGCAGTTCTTC. Its protein product is CASSLGQGGPNEQFF.